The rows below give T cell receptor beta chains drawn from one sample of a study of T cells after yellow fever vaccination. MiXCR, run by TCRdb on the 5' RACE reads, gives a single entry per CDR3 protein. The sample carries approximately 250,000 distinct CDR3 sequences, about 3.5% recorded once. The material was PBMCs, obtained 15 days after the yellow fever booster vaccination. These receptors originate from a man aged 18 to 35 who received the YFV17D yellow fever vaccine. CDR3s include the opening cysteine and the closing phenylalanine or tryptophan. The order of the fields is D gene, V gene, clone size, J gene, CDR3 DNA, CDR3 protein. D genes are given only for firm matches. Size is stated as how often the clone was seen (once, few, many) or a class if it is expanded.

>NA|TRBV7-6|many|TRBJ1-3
TGTGCCAGCAGCTTCTCAGGGGCCGGAAACACCATATATTTT
CASSFSGAGNTIYF
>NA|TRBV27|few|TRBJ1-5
TGTGCCAGCAGTTCACGGACGGAGATCAATAGCAATCAGCCCCAGCATTTT
CASSSRTEINSNQPQHF
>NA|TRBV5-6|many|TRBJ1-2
TGTGCCAGCAGCTCGTACGGCGAATTCTATGGCTACACCTTC
CASSSYGEFYGYTF
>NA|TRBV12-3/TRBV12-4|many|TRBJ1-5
TGTGCCAGCAATAAAGGAGAGGAGCGGGAGCAGCCCCAGCATTTT
CASNKGEEREQPQHF
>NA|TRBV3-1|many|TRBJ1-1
TGTGCCAGCGGCTATCGGGGCAGCGGTGTAATGAACACTGAAGCTTTCTTT
CASGYRGSGVMNTEAFF
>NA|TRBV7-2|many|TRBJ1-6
TGTGCCAGCAGCCCTCTACATAATTCACCCCTCCACTTT
CASSPLHNSPLHF
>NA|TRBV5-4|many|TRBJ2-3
TGTGCCAGCAGCAGGGGGGGTCCCACAGATACGCAGTATTTT
CASSRGGPTDTQYF
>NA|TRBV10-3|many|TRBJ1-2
TGTGCCATCAGTCCTCTCCTACAGGGAGGGGGCTACACCTTC
CAISPLLQGGGYTF
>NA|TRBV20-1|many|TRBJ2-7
TGCAGTGCTAGAGTCATATTAGGCGAGCAGTACTTC
CSARVILGEQYF
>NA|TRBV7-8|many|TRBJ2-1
TGTGCCAGCAAAGAAAAAGATGGAGGGTCCTACAATGAGCAGTTCTTC
CASKEKDGGSYNEQFF